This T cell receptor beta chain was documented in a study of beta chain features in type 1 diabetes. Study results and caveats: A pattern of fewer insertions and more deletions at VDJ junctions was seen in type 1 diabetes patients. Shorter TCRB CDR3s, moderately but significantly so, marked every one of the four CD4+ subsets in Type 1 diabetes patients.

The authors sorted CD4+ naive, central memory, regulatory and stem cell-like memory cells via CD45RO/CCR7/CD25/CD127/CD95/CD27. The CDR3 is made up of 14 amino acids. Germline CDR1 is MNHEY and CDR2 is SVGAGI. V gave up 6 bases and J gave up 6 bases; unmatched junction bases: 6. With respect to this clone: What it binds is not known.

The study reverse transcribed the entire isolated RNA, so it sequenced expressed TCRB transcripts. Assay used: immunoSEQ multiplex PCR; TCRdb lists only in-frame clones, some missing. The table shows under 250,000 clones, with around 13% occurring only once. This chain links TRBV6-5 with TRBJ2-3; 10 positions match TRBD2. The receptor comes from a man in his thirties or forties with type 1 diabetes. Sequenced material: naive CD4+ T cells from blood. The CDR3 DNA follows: TGTGCCAGCAGCTTAGCGGGGGGCCCGGATACGCAGTATTTT. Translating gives CASSLAGGPDTQYF.